The 27 T cell receptor beta chains presented below share a single source sample, sequenced in a study of OX40 agonist ivuxolimab in advanced cancers. Generated by immunoSEQ multiplex PCR, the TCRdb table keeps only in-frame clones and is missing some. The profile shows tens of thousands of clones, roughly nine tenths of them singletons. This material consisted of CD4+ or CD8+ T cells sorted from blood, taken in a trial of the OX40 agonist ivuxolimab. The receptors were sampled from an adult with an advanced solid tumor such as melanoma, head and neck, liver or kidney cancer.

The rearrangement joins TRBV27 to TRBJ1-3; D ambiguous. This CDR3 contains 14 residues. V lost 8 bases, J lost 0 bases, and 11 bases lay in between. CDR1 is MNHEY and CDR2 is SMNVEV in the germline V gene (reference sequence). CDR3 sequence: CASRPGNSGNTIYF. The DNA of the CDR3 is TGTGCCAGCCGCCCGGGCAACTCTGGAAACACCATATATTTT.

The rearrangement uses TRBV27 and TRBJ2-7, with TRBD1 matching over 10 bases. CDR1 is MNHEY and CDR2 is SMNVEV in the germline V gene (reference sequence). This CDR3 has 17 residues. V lost 3 bases to trimming and J lost 9 bases; unmatched junction nucleotides: 17. As DNA, the CDR3 is TGTGCCAGCAGTTTTCCCCCGGTTGACAGGGGGCCCGAAGGGCAGTACTTC. Amino acids: CASSFPPVDRGPEGQYF.

The V call is TRBV5-6, the J call TRBJ2-3; 7 bases agree with TRBD1. This CDR3 spans 15 amino acids. The germline V gene has CDR1 SGHDT and CDR2 YYEEEE. J gave up 5 bases and V 4 bases, and 10 bases lay outside the gene matches. CDR3 in amino acids: CASSPGQPGQDTQYF. The CDR3 DNA follows: TGTGCCAGCAGCCCGGGACAGCCCGGACAAGATACGCAGTATTTT.

This rearrangement joins TRBV6-5 to TRBJ2-7; TRBD1 is a possible D gene (6 bases). V was shortened by 2 bases and J by 1 base, with 6 bases between the two germline ends. CDR1 and CDR2 (germline): MNHEY, SVGAGI. CDR3 length: 13 amino acids. The CDR3 loop reads CASSYRGSYEQYF. CDR3 in DNA: TGTGCCAGCAGTTACAGGGGGTCCTACGAGCAGTACTTC.

V usage is TRBV5-4 and J usage is TRBJ2-3, with 14 bases that match TRBD2. CDR1 and CDR2 (germline): SGHNT, YYREEE (reference sequence). The CDR3 totals 18 residues. V lost 4 bases, J lost 0 bases, and 7 bases stayed unmatched. Here the CDR3 reads CASSPRLAGGLSTDTQYF. The CDR3 bases are TGTGCCAGCAGCCCTCGACTAGCGGGGGGGCTTAGCACAGATACGCAGTATTTT.

The rearrangement uses TRBV11-2 and TRBJ2-3; a possible D gene is TRBD1 (5 bases). Germline-derived CDR1 and CDR2 are SGHAT and FQNNGV. This CDR3 has 13 amino acids. The V end was cut by 5 bases, the J end by 7 bases, with 13 bases between. CDR3 in DNA: TGTGCCAGCAGCATACAGGTTGAGTATACGCAGTATTTT. Translation gives CASSIQVEYTQYF.

This rearrangement joins TRBV19 to TRBJ2-3; 9 bases are shared with TRBD1. Germline CDR1 LNHDA, CDR2 SQIVND (reference sequence). The CDR3 spans 14 residues. The junction had 5 bases not matched to a gene; V was cut back by 6 bases and J by 4 bases. The CDR3 sequence: CASRQGAGADTQYF. CDR3 in DNA: TGTGCCAGTAGACAGGGGGCTGGGGCAGATACGCAGTATTTT.

J is TRBJ1-2 and V is TRBV28; no clear D. V was pared by 7 bases and J by 8 bases, with 17 bases between. Germline-derived CDR1 and CDR2 are MDHEN and SYDVKM. This CDR3 has 13 amino acids. The CDR3: CASKSIGPRGYTF. The CDR3 DNA is TGTGCCAGCAAGTCCATAGGCCCGCGGGGCTACACCTTC.

This sequence joins TRBV5-4 and TRBJ1-1, with D possibly matching TRBD1 (5 bases). The germline V gene has CDR1 SGHNT and CDR2 YYREEE (reference sequence). The V end lost 6 bases, the J end lost 5 bases, and 11 bases lay between the germline ends. The CDR3 length is 12 residues. Here the CDR3 reads CASKNQGTEAFF. The CDR3 DNA sequence: TGTGCCAGCAAGAACCAGGGTACTGAAGCTTTCTTT.

The DNA of the CDR3 is TGCGCCAGCAGCCAAGACCCAGGGAGCTCCTACGAGCAGTACTTC. Encoded protein: CASSQDPGSSYEQYF. The chain uses TRBV4-1 and TRBJ2-7; D possibly matches TRBD1 or TRBD2 (5 bases each). CDR3 length: 15 amino acids. Germline assignment: CDR1 MGHRA and CDR2 YSYEKL. V gave up 0 bases and J gave up 0 bases, with 9 bases separating them.

The J gene is TRBJ2-5, the V gene TRBV5-1; D gene ambiguous. The CDR3 runs 15 residues. Germline CDR1 is SGHRS and CDR2 is YFSETQ. Trimming removed 2 bases from V and 2 bases from J, with 13 bases in between. CDR3 in DNA: TGCGCCAGCAGCTTAAGGTCAAGCGCTCAAGAGACCCAGTACTTC. Its protein is CASSLRSSAQETQYF.

This clone was observed a handful of times. The chain employs TRBV20-1 and TRBJ1-1; D gene unclear. The germline V gene has CDR1 DFQATT and CDR2 SNEGSKA (reference sequence). CDR3 length: 11 amino acids. V was pared by 5 bases and J by 11 bases, with 15 bases between. CDR3 DNA: TGCAGTGCTTATTCGACTCTTAAGGCTTTCTTT. It yields the protein CSAYSTLKAFF.

This clone was seen more than once but under ten times. The chain combines TRBV5-4 with TRBJ1-1; TRBD1 matches at 10 bases. Losses at the gene ends were 2 bases for V and 8 bases for J; bases not matched to a gene: 3. The CDR3 totals 13 residues. CDR1 is SGHNT and CDR2 is YYREEE in the germline V gene (reference sequence). CDR3 nucleotide sequence: TGTGCCAGCAGCTTTGACAGGGGGCTGGAAGCTTTCTTT. Its protein product is CASSFDRGLEAFF.

This chain joins TRBV27 and TRBJ2-2; D ambiguous. V was shortened by 6 bases and J by 0 bases, with 14 bases between the two germline ends. The germline gives CDR1 MNHEY, CDR2 SMNVEV (reference sequence). The length of the CDR3 is 16 residues. The chain's CDR3 is CASRQDPPANTGELFF. The CDR3 DNA follows: TGTGCCAGCAGGCAGGATCCTCCCGCGAACACCGGGGAGCTGTTTTTT.

This clone has just a few counts. The chain carries TRBV5-1 and TRBJ1-2; tentatively, D is TRBD1 (5 bases). Trimming removed 3 bases at V and 8 bases at J, with 17 bases between. This CDR3 is 14 amino acids long. Germline loops: CDR1 SGHRS, CDR2 YFSETQ. CDR3 protein: CASSSPQTGQGYTF. CDR3 DNA: TGCGCCAGCAGCTCCCCGCAAACAGGTCAAGGCTACACCTTC.

The V and J genes are TRBV7-2 and TRBJ2-5, with 8 nucleotides matching TRBD1. CDR3 length: 15 residues. V shed 4 bases and J 6 bases; nucleotides not matched to a gene: 10. The germline CDR1 and CDR2 sequences are SGHTA and FQGNSA. The CDR3 nucleotides read TGTGCCAGCAGCTCCTCGACAGGGGCAGGGAAGACCCAGTACTTC. This encodes CASSSSTGAGKTQYF.

The chain is built from TRBV4-3 and TRBJ2-7; perhaps D is TRBD1 or TRBD2 (5 bases each). The CDR3 has 16 amino acids. V lost 0 bases to trimming and J lost 2 bases, with 14 bases between them. The germline CDR1 and CDR2 sequences are LGHNA and YSLEER. DNA for the CDR3: TGCGCCAGCAGCCAAGATTTTAGGGACCTAACCTACGAGCAGTACTTC. As protein: CASSQDFRDLTYEQYF.

This chain links TRBV5-4 with TRBJ2-2; 8 positions match TRBD1. The germline V gene encodes CDR1 SGHNT and CDR2 YYREEE (reference sequence). This CDR3 region has 15 residues. V lost 3 bases and J lost 7; bases outside the gene matches: 8. As DNA, the CDR3 is TGTGCCAGCAGCTACCGGACAGGGAGGAACGGGGAGCTGTTTTTT. Protein: CASSYRTGRNGELFF.

The chain links TRBV7-9 to TRBJ1-3; D unclear. This CDR3 spans 14 amino acids. Trimming shortened V by 7 bases and J by 5 bases, and 15 bases separated the two germline ends. In germline, CDR1 is SEHNR, CDR2 FQNEAQ (reference sequence). CDR3 DNA: TGTGCCAGCAACGATGGGCTTGATAGAAACACCATATATTTT. It translates to CASNDGLDRNTIYF. Variable domain in full (rest from reference TRBV7-9 and TRBJ1-3): DTGVSQNPRHKITKRGQNVTFRCDPISEHNRLYWYRQTLGQGPEFLTYFQNEAQLEKSRLLSDRFSAERPKGSFSTLEIQRTEQGDSAMYLCASNDGLDRNTIYFGEGSWLTVV.

The chain has TRBV2 and TRBJ2-6; D gene uncertain. V lost 8 bases, J lost 0 bases, and 11 bases lay in between. Germline assignment: CDR1 SNHLY and CDR2 FYNNEI. This CDR3 comprises 15 residues. Here the CDR3 reads CASVKNPSGANVLTF. CDR3 DNA: TGTGCCAGCGTTAAGAACCCCTCTGGGGCCAACGTCCTGACTTTC. Combining the CDR3 with reference TRBV2 and TRBJ2-6 gives the whole variable domain EPEVTQTPSHQVTQMGQEVILRCVPISNHLYFYWYRQILGQKVEFLVSFYNNEISEKSEIFDDQFSVERPDGSNFTLKIRSTKLEDSAMYFCASVKNPSGANVLTFGAGSRLTVL.

This clone was seen only a few times. The chain recombines TRBV2 with TRBJ1-6; TRBD1 matches at 8 bases. J gave up 9 bases and V 4 bases, and 5 bases lay outside the gene matches. CDR1 is SNHLY and CDR2 is FYNNEI in the germline V gene. CDR3 length: 14 residues. Here the CDR3 reads CASSGRTGSSPLHF. The CDR3 DNA reads as TGTGCCAGCAGTGGAAGGACAGGGAGTTCACCCCTCCACTTT. The whole variable domain, filled in from reference TRBV2 and TRBJ1-6, reads EPEVTQTPSHQVTQMGQEVILRCVPISNHLYFYWYRQILGQKVEFLVSFYNNEISEKSEIFDDQFSVERPDGSNFTLKIRSTKLEDSAMYFCASSGRTGSSPLHFGNGTRLTVT.

The chain links TRBV2 to TRBJ2-1, with TRBD2 identical over 9 bases. Unmatched junction bases numbered 10, after V lost 0 bases and J lost 1 base. CDR1 SNHLY and CDR2 FYNNEI come from the germline V gene. The CDR3 is 19 amino acids. CDR3 DNA sequence: TGTGCCAGCAGTGAAGCGACTAGCGGCGGGGTATTTTCCTACAATGAGCAGTTCTTC. This translates into CASSEATSGGVFSYNEQFF.

V usage is TRBV6-9 and J usage is TRBJ1-1; the D is unclear. Trimming removed 6 bases at V and 8 bases at J, with 10 bases between. The CDR3 contains 11 residues. Germline V gene data show CDR1 as MNHGY and CDR2 as SVAAGI. CDR3 nucleotide sequence: TGTGCCAGCAGCCGCGGCGGGGAAGCTTTCTTT. Protein: CASSRGGEAFF.

The rearrangement joins TRBV29-1 to TRBJ2-7; TRBD1 aligns across 8 bases. Germline CDR1 and CDR2: SQVTM and ANQGSEA. The CDR3 spans 14 residues. J gave up 6 bases and V 4 bases, and 11 bases lay outside the gene matches. The DNA for the CDR3 is TGCAGCGTTGGACAGGGGTGGCGACTGAGCGAGCAGTACTTC. This sequence encodes CSVGQGWRLSEQYF.

CDR3 sequence reads: CASSLGGLVLRTQYF. In DNA form, the CDR3 reads TGTGCCAGCAGTTTAGGTGGTCTAGTTCTTAGGACCCAGTACTTC. This chain joins TRBV28 and TRBJ2-5; D is uncertain. Germline V gene sequence: CDR1 MDHEN, CDR2 SYDVKM. The CDR3 loop spans 15 amino acids. V shed 2 bases and J shed 7 bases, with 17 bases lying between them.

V usage is TRBV5-1 and J usage is TRBJ2-3, with unresolved D. The CDR3 runs 13 residues. Germline lookup yields CDR1 SGHRS and CDR2 YFSETQ. Trimming took 4 bases from V and 3 from J, leaving 9 bases between them. The chain's CDR3 is CASSEHGTDTQYF. In DNA, the CDR3 is TGCGCCAGCAGCGAACATGGGACAGATACGCAGTATTTT.

This clone was counted between two and nine times. The rearrangement links TRBV30 to TRBJ1-1, with 8 positions matching TRBD1. The length of the CDR3 is 12 residues. Germline V gene lookup returns CDR1 GTSNPN and CDR2 SVGIG (reference sequence). The V gene end was trimmed by 2 bases and the J gene end by 12 bases; junction bases not matched to a gene: 8. The CDR3: CAWSPGTGGTFF. The CDR3, as DNA: TGTGCCTGGAGTCCGGGGACAGGCGGAACTTTCTTT.